This T cell receptor beta chain was captured by sequencing in a study of post-analysis software for immune sequencing data. Study summary: Recorded subtypes: relapsing-remitting, secondary progressive, progressive-relapsing; some patients unannotated. General study results and limits: About 5 TRBV segments were more frequent in patients than controls; TRBV5-6, TRBV5-1 and TRBV20-1 belonged to this group.

Germline V lookup: CDR1 DFQATT, CDR2 SNEGSKA (reference sequence). The CDR3 extends over 15 amino acids. The V gene lost 0 bases and the J gene lost 6 bases, with 18 bases spanning the gap. The TCR beta cDNA libraries contained unique molecular identifiers. It was from roughly 0.93 to 9.6 million T cells that 500,000 or so cDNA molecules came. MiXCR was run by TCRdb on the PCR reads, yielding one entry per CDR3 protein. Of around 260,000 distinct CDR3 sequences listed, 35% to 40% are singletons. The sample holds a few counts of this clonotype. The antigen is unknown. The sample taken for sequencing was blood. The chain combines TRBV20-1 with TRBJ2-7; tentatively, D is TRBD2 (6 bases). The receptor's source is a girl aged 5 to 17 with multiple sclerosis. The chain's CDR3 is CSARDIGGKGGEQYF. DNA for the CDR3: TGCAGTGCTAGAGACATCGGGGGAAAAGGTGGCGAGCAGTACTTC.